Included here is one TCR beta chain sequence, with context. Its antigen is currently unknown. V lost 2 bases, J lost 4 bases, and 13 bases lay in between. From germline, CDR1 is ENHRY and CDR2 SYGVKD. The CDR3 loop spans 15 amino acids. Using a J-beta primer mix together with a sample-barcoded 5' primer, a second PCR was run for roughly 6 to 11 cycles. TCRdb processed the 5' RACE reads anew with MiXCR; each CDR3 protein has one entry. The sample gives 1.5 million to 2 million distinct CDR3 sequences, about 30% of which show up once; less than 9.5% is in the top ten. Drawing of peripheral blood yielded roughly 9.8 milliliters from each donor. This entry comes from a study of blood T cells in healthy people across ages. Overall study results and limits: Roughly linear declines in TCR beta diversity per million T cells occurred with age.

The TCR originated in a woman under 40 in good health. Sequences were obtained from blood. The chain joins TRBV10-3 to TRBJ2-3, with D perhaps TRBD2 (6 bases). The CDR3 spells CAISENGGLADTQYF. In DNA form, the CDR3 reads TGTGCCATCAGTGAGAACGGGGGTCTGGCAGATACGCAGTATTTT.